Following are 30 T cell receptor beta chains from one sample sequenced in a study of CD8 T cells in Susac syndrome. After extraction with the RNeasy kit, about 0.45 to 1 ug of the RNA was reverse transcribed using random hexamers. One entry per CDR3 protein results from TCRdb running MiXCR on the immunoSEQ multiplex PCR reads. This sample has under 200,000 distinct CDR3 sequences, with approximately 96% found just once. Material: CD8+ T cells from PBMCs. The receptors stem from a human donor with multiple sclerosis.

This clonotype was recorded once. This sequence joins TRBV20-1 and TRBJ1-3; D is unresolved. The CDR3 covers 14 residues. Trimming took off 3 bases at V and 4 bases at J, with 13 bases between the two ends. Germline CDR1 reads DFQATT; CDR2 reads SNEGSKA (reference sequence). CDR3 sequence reads: CSASGGAGGNTIYF. In nucleotides, the CDR3 is TGCAGTGCTAGTGGCGGCGCGGGGGGAAACACCATATATTTT.

CDR3 coding DNA: TGTGCCAGCAGTTTCGGGGATCAGCTGTCCGGGGAGCTGTTTTTT. It codes for CASSFGDQLSGELFF. This sequence joins TRBV28 and TRBJ2-2; TRBD2 might be the D (5 bases). The length of the CDR3 is 15 residues. V was clipped by 3 bases and J by 6 bases, with 14 bases between them. Germline V CDR1 and CDR2: MDHEN, SYDVKM.

CDR3 sequence: CASSPLFVGVRQYF. The CDR3 region has the DNA TGTGCCAGCAGTCCCCTGTTTGTGGGCGTTCGCCAGTACTTC. V and J are TRBV28 and TRBJ2-7, with no clear D. V lost 5 bases, J lost 10 bases, and 21 bases lay in between. In germline, CDR1 is MDHEN, CDR2 SYDVKM. CDR3 size: 14 residues.

The J gene is TRBJ1-5, the V gene TRBV20-1, with D unresolved. V lost 6 bases, J lost 1 base, and 7 bases lay in between. CDR1 is DFQATT, CDR2 SNEGSKA, per germline (reference sequence). This CDR3 is built from 12 residues. The CDR3 sequence is CSAHGSNQPQHF. The CDR3 nucleotides read TGCAGTGCCCATGGCAGCAATCAGCCCCAGCATTTT.

The CDR3 region has the DNA TGTGCCAGCAGCCTGTACAGGGACGGCTACACCTTC. Its translation: CASSLYRDGYTF. The V call is TRBV7-9, the J call TRBJ1-2, with D possibly matching TRBD1 (6 bases). The length of the CDR3 is 12 residues. In germline, CDR1 is SEHNR, CDR2 FQNEAQ (reference sequence). Between the trimmed V and J ends, which lost 5 bases and 8 bases, there was a span of 12 bases.

This rearrangement joins TRBV7-9 to TRBJ2-1; 10 nucleotides align to TRBD1. Germline assignment: CDR1 SEHNR and CDR2 FQNEAQ (reference sequence). The V and J ends lost 8 bases and 6 bases, in that order; junction bases with no gene match: 4. The CDR3 extends over 13 amino acids. CDR3 sequence reads: CASWGTGANEQFF. The CDR3 region has the DNA TGTGCCAGCTGGGGGACAGGGGCCAATGAGCAGTTCTTC.

CDR3 region: CASSGSGGSSYEQYF. The CDR3 coding sequence is TGTGCCAGCAGCGGAAGCGGGGGGTCATCCTACGAGCAGTACTTC. The chain uses TRBV9 and TRBJ2-7, with 9 nucleotides matching TRBD2. The trim removed 3 bases at V and 1 base at J, leaving 5 bases unmatched. CDR1 is SGDLS and CDR2 is YYNGEE in the germline V gene. CDR3 size: 15 residues.

The V gene is TRBV11-1, the J gene TRBJ2-1; 16 bases agree with TRBD2. V lost 5 bases and J lost 1; bases outside the gene matches: 8. Germline assignment: CDR1 SGHAT and CDR2 FQDESV (reference sequence). CDR3 length: 19 amino acids. In DNA, the CDR3 is TGTGCCAGCAGCCGGGGACTAGCGGGAGGGCCTGGTTCCTACAATGAGCAGTTCTTC. Protein sequence: CASSRGLAGGPGSYNEQFF.

The chain employs TRBV20-1 and TRBJ2-7; 7 bases are shared with TRBD1. The length of the CDR3 is 12 residues. V trimming: 0 bases; J trimming: 7 bases; junction bases outside the gene matches: 3. Germline V gene sequence: CDR1 DFQATT, CDR2 SNEGSKA (reference sequence). The CDR3 here is CSAREVRGEQYF. For the CDR3, the DNA is TGCAGTGCTAGAGAGGTCAGGGGGGAGCAGTACTTC.

The chain recombines TRBV11-2 with TRBJ2-7, with D hard to call. V dropped 7 bases and J dropped 3 bases, with 19 bases sitting between them. The CDR3 runs 15 residues. From germline, CDR1 is SGHAT and CDR2 FQNNGV. The CDR3 nucleotides read TGTGCCAGCACCCCCTCGCCACGCAGAGACTACGAGCAGTACTTC. Amino acid sequence: CASTPSPRRDYEQYF. The variable domain in full, completed from reference TRBV11-2 and TRBJ2-7, reads EAGVAQSPRYKIIEKRQSVAFWCNPISGHATLYWYQQILGQGPKLLIQFQNNGVVDDSQLPKDRFSAERLKGVDSTLKIQPAKLEDSAVYLCASTPSPRRDYEQYFGPGTRLTVT.

The rearrangement uses TRBV19 and TRBJ2-7; no clear D gene. V dropped 9 bases and J dropped 0 bases, with 6 bases sitting between them. Germline lookup yields CDR1 LNHDA and CDR2 SQIVND (reference sequence). The CDR3 loop spans 11 amino acids. In DNA form, the CDR3 reads TGTGCCAGCGAGGACTCCTACGAGCAGTACTTC. It encodes CASEDSYEQYF.

The chain has TRBV27 and TRBJ2-3; no clear D. Germline values: CDR1 MNHEY, CDR2 SMNVEV (reference sequence). V lost 6 bases and J lost 2, with 12 bases in between. The length of the CDR3 is 14 residues. The CDR3 loop reads CASSPPDLTDTQYF. Here the CDR3 DNA reads TGTGCCAGCAGCCCACCGGATCTCACAGATACGCAGTATTTT.

This chain joins TRBV4-1 and TRBJ2-1; D possibly corresponds to TRBD2 (5 bases). The CDR3 consists of 16 residues. The V and J ends lost 0 bases and 3 bases respectively, with 12 bases between them. CDR1 and CDR2 from the germline V gene are MGHRA and YSYEKL. CDR3 nucleotide sequence: TGCGCCAGCAGCCAAGATGCGAGGGAGCTCTACAATGAGCAGTTCTTC. It codes for CASSQDARELYNEQFF.

This clonotype showed up just once. The V gene is TRBV20-1, the J gene TRBJ2-7; 10 positions match TRBD2. V lost 2 bases, J lost 3 bases, and 4 bases stayed unmatched. The CDR3 has 14 amino acids. From germline, CDR1 is DFQATT and CDR2 SNEGSKA (reference sequence). The CDR3 DNA follows: TGCAGTGCTAGACTAGCGGGGGCGAGCTACGAGCAGTACTTC. It codes for CSARLAGASYEQYF.

The rearrangement joins TRBV12-3 or TRBV12-4 to TRBJ1-5; 8 positions agree with TRBD1. V trimming: 5 bases; J trimming: 4 bases; junction bases outside the gene matches: 7. The CDR3 has 15 amino acids. For the CDR3, the DNA is TGTGCCAGCAGTACCGGGACAGGCCTTAATCAGCCCCAGCATTTT. Translated: CASSTGTGLNQPQHF.

The chain joins TRBV5-1 to TRBJ2-7; tentative D call: TRBD1 (5 bases). This CDR3 contains 16 residues. Trimming took 3 bases from V and 2 from J, leaving 18 bases between them. The germline gives CDR1 SGHRS, CDR2 YFSETQ. CDR3 DNA: TGCGCCAGCAGCTCGGCTGCAGGGAAGTGGACCTACGAGCAGTACTTC. It translates to CASSSAAGKWTYEQYF.

The chain combines TRBV9 with TRBJ1-6; TRBD1 is a possible D gene (6 bases). This CDR3 is built from 15 residues. V was cut by 0 bases and J by 7 bases, with 11 bases left in between. Germline V gives CDR1 SGDLS, CDR2 YYNGEE. The chain's CDR3 is CASSVEGGRNSPLHF. The DNA for the CDR3 is TGTGCCAGCAGCGTAGAAGGGGGGAGAAATTCACCCCTCCACTTT.

CDR3 coding DNA: TGTGCCAGCAGCTCCCGGACGGGACCGCCCTACGAGCAGTACTTC. It yields the protein CASSSRTGPPYEQYF. V usage is TRBV13 and J usage is TRBJ2-7, with D perhaps matching TRBD1 or TRBD2 (5 bases each). CDR3 length: 15 residues. Germline CDR1 and CDR2: PRHDT and FYEKMQ (reference sequence). V was clipped by 4 bases and J by 2 bases, with 15 bases between them. Variable domain in full (rest from reference TRBV13 and TRBJ2-7): AAGVIQSPRHLIKEKRETATLKCYPIPRHDTVYWYQQGPGQDPQFLISFYEKMQSDKGSIPDRFSAQQFSDYHSELNMSSLELGDSALYFCASSSRTGPPYEQYFGPGTRLTVT.

The CDR3 nucleotides read TGCAGTGCTAGATATAGGACTGGAGACAACGAGCAGTACTTC. This gives the protein CSARYRTGDNEQYF. The V call is TRBV20-1, the J call TRBJ2-7; a possible D gene is TRBD2 (5 bases). The germline V gene has CDR1 DFQATT and CDR2 SNEGSKA (reference sequence). The CDR3 loop spans 14 amino acids. Trimming took off 2 bases at V and 5 bases at J, with 16 bases between the two ends.

The V call is TRBV7-9, the J call TRBJ1-1, with a tentative D call TRBD1 (5 bases). Deletions cut 2 bases from V and 5 bases from J, with 15 bases between. This CDR3 region has 15 residues. Germline lookup yields CDR1 SEHNR and CDR2 FQNEAQ (reference sequence). DNA of the CDR3: TGTGCCAGCAGCTTACACGATAAGGGGCTGACTGAAGCTTTCTTT. Translated: CASSLHDKGLTEAFF.

The rearrangement links TRBV2 to TRBJ1-6; D perhaps matches TRBD1 (6 bases). CDR3 length: 20 residues. The V gene's germline CDR1 is SNHLY and CDR2 FYNNEI. Between the trimmed V and J ends, which lost 3 bases and 7 bases, there was a span of 28 bases. CDR3 in amino acids: CASSDPRAGNKGGRNSPLHF. The CDR3 nucleotides read TGTGCCAGCAGTGATCCACGCGCGGGGAACAAGGGGGGTCGGAATTCACCCCTCCACTTT.

The rearrangement joins TRBV25-1 to TRBJ1-1; D uncertain. Germline V CDR1 and CDR2: MGHDK, SYGVNS. Trimming pared 6 bases from V and 4 bases from J, leaving 18 bases between. The CDR3 length is 15 residues. The CDR3 nucleotides read TGTGCCAGCAGGGCGGGTCCTCCCAAGAGCACTGAAGCTTTCTTT. Translating it yields CASRAGPPKSTEAFF.

The gene calls are TRBV27 and TRBJ2-1; the match to TRBD1 covers 7 bases. The CDR3 has 14 residues. Germline V gives CDR1 MNHEY, CDR2 SMNVEV (reference sequence). Trimming cost V 8 bases and J 4 bases; bases outside gene matches: 8. CDR3 residues: CASGWDRSYNEQFF. The CDR3 bases are TGTGCCAGCGGCTGGGACAGAAGTTACAATGAGCAGTTCTTC.

The V and J genes are TRBV20-1 and TRBJ2-3; 9 bases map to TRBD2. The length of the CDR3 is 14 residues. V trimming: 6 bases; J trimming: 1 base; junction bases outside the gene matches: 5. The V gene's germline CDR1 is DFQATT and CDR2 SNEGSKA (reference sequence). The DNA for the CDR3 is TGCAGTGCAAGGGCTAGCGGGGGCACAGATACGCAGTATTTT. The encoded protein is CSARASGGTDTQYF.

This clonotype has only one observation. The chain joins TRBV15 to TRBJ2-7; the match to TRBD2 covers 7 bases. In germline, CDR1 is LNHNV, CDR2 YYDKDF (reference sequence). V was pared by 0 bases and J by 3 bases, with 5 bases of the junction left unmatched. The CDR3 totals 15 residues. CDR3 coding DNA: TGTGCCACCAGCAGAGAGTCAGGGACTATCTACGAGCAGTACTTC. This encodes CATSRESGTIYEQYF.

This clonotype was counted a single time. V and J are TRBV6-5 and TRBJ1-1; D is unclear. The CDR3 is 14 amino acids. V gave up 0 bases and J gave up 1 base, with 6 bases separating them. From germline, CDR1 is MNHEY and CDR2 SVGAGI. DNA for the CDR3: TGTGCCAGCAGTTACTCAGGAGAGAACACTGAAGCTTTCTTT. Protein sequence: CASSYSGENTEAFF.

The V gene is TRBV4-1, the J gene TRBJ1-2; possibly TRBD1 for D (6 bases). V shed 3 bases and J shed 6 bases, with 20 bases lying between them. Per the germline V gene, CDR1 is MGHRA and CDR2 is YSYEKL. This CDR3 comprises 16 residues. This CDR3 reads CASSHPRGTPSNGYTF. The CDR3 bases are TGCGCCAGCAGCCACCCCCGAGGGACACCCTCGAATGGCTACACCTTC.

The V gene is TRBV29-1, the J gene TRBJ1-5; TRBD1 agrees at 10 bases. Germline CDR1 reads SQVTM; CDR2 reads ANQGSEA. J gave up 2 bases and V 4 bases, and 5 bases lay outside the gene matches. The CDR3 sequence is 15 residues long. The CDR3 loop reads CSVVRQGAGNQPQHF. The CDR3, as DNA: TGCAGCGTTGTCAGACAGGGGGCAGGCAATCAGCCCCAGCATTTT.

CDR3 sequence: CASSHGSRNEQFF. The CDR3 DNA sequence: TGTGCCAGCAGCCACGGTAGCCGCAATGAGCAGTTCTTC. The chain recombines TRBV27 with TRBJ2-1; D not certain. The V end lost 6 bases, the J end lost 6 bases, and 12 bases lay between the germline ends. The CDR3 loop spans 13 amino acids. The germline V gene has CDR1 MNHEY and CDR2 SMNVEV (reference sequence).

The rearrangement uses TRBV29-1 and TRBJ2-3; D is possibly TRBD2 (6 bases). V was shortened by 2 bases and J by 2 bases, with 17 bases between the two germline ends. Germline lookup yields CDR1 SQVTM and CDR2 ANQGSEA. The CDR3 covers 16 residues. The CDR3 coding sequence is TGCAGCGTTGAAATGGGGGACGGGACTCACACAGATACGCAGTATTTT. It specifies CSVEMGDGTHTDTQYF.